This TCR beta chain was recorded in a study of Graves' ophthalmopathy and Graves' hyperthyroidism. Transcripts of RNA were the source for amplifying TCR beta CDR3 regions. The first round was an RT-PCR with HTBI primers, and the second round was a multiplex PCR. TCRdb reprocessed the multiplex PCR reads with MiXCR, giving one entry per CDR3 protein. In the table there are a few hundred thousand distinct CDR3 sequences, approximately 37% of which are singletons. The CDR3 sequence is 13 residues long. Trimming pared 3 bases from V and 0 bases from J, leaving 6 bases between. Looked up from germline, CDR1 is SQVTM and CDR2 is ANQGSEA. Study-wide findings and caveats: Built on 13 signatures, a model told ophthalmopathy apart from stable hyperthyroidism with 87.88% sensitivity and 80% to 82% specificity.

A note on this clonotype: Antigen specificity is unknown.

This sequence originates from an adult man with Graves' hyperthyroidism. The chain uses TRBV29-1 and TRBJ1-3; no clear D. Sequencing was performed on peripheral blood or thyroid tissue (not recorded which). CDR3 sequence: CSVEMSSGNTIYF. Written as DNA, the CDR3 is TGCAGCGTTGAGATGAGCTCTGGAAACACCATATATTTT.